The 28 T cell receptor beta chains presented below share a single source sample, sequenced in a study of blood T cell repertoires in COVID-19. Sequenced by immunoSEQ multiplex PCR; TCRdb stores in-frame clones only, minus some. The table lists 110,000 to 150,000 clones, 79% of them singletons. The source material was peripheral blood. The receptors were gathered from a man aged 55 to 70 with acute or convalescent COVID-19.

V and J are TRBV6-5 and TRBJ2-1, with TRBD1 as a possible D gene (5 bases). CDR1 is MNHEY, CDR2 SVGAGI, per germline. The CDR3 is 14 amino acids. With 7 bases removed from V and 4 bases from J, the gap between germline ends came to 14 bases. The CDR3 DNA reads as TGTGCCAGCAATCTAGGGGCACATTACAATGAGCAGTTCTTC. Residues: CASNLGAHYNEQFF.

CDR3 in amino acids: CASSPRQGAYEQYF. The CDR3 DNA is TGTGCCAGCAGCCCCCGACAGGGGGCATACGAGCAGTACTTC. The gene calls are TRBV6-2 or TRBV6-3 and TRBJ2-7; 10 bases fit TRBD1. Germline lookup yields CDR1 MNHEY and CDR2 SVGEGT. J lost 4 bases, V lost 6 bases, and 6 bases had no gene match. The CDR3 runs to 14 residues.

The chain couples TRBV28 to TRBJ2-7; TRBD1 is a possible D gene (6 bases). Germline V gene sequence: CDR1 MDHEN, CDR2 SYDVKM. The CDR3 runs to 15 residues. The V gene lost 1 base and the J gene lost 5 bases, with 15 bases spanning the gap. CDR3: CASSLSVQGGHEQYF. The CDR3 region has the DNA TGTGCCAGCAGTTTATCCGTACAGGGTGGGCACGAGCAGTACTTC. The variable domain in full, completed from reference TRBV28 and TRBJ2-7, reads DVKVTQSSRYLVKRTGEKVFLECVQDMDHENMFWYRQDPGLGLRLIYFSYDVKMKEKGDIPEGYSVSREKKERFSLILESASTNQTSMYLCASSLSVQGGHEQYFGPGTRLTVT.

This clone has a handful of counts. The chain couples TRBV27 to TRBJ1-1; D gene unclear. The germline V and J ends were trimmed by 2 bases and 6 bases, with 10 bases remaining between them. CDR3 size: 13 residues. The germline V gene encodes CDR1 MNHEY and CDR2 SMNVEV (reference sequence). As DNA, the CDR3 is TGTGCCAGCAGTTTAGGAGGGTGGGCTGAAGCTTTCTTT. As protein: CASSLGGWAEAFF.

The chain uses TRBV5-1 and TRBJ2-1, with 8 bases fitting TRBD1. The CDR3 is made up of 15 amino acids. From germline, CDR1 is SGHRS and CDR2 YFSETQ. V trimming: 3 bases; J trimming: 3 bases; junction bases outside the gene matches: 5. CDR3 sequence (DNA): TGCGCCAGCAGCTCCTCAGGGGGCGGCTACAATGAGCAGTTCTTC. Residues: CASSSSGGGYNEQFF.

This chain connects TRBV28 to TRBJ1-1; TRBD1 matches 9 bases. The CDR3 runs 15 residues. The ends lost 6 bases at V and 2 bases at J; junction bases unmatched: 7. The germline V gene encodes CDR1 MDHEN and CDR2 SYDVKM. The CDR3 nucleotides are TGTGCCAGCAGCTTGTCGGGACAGGGTAACACTGAAGCTTTCTTT. It encodes CASSLSGQGNTEAFF.

CDR3 region: CASSIDGSGELFF. The CDR3 bases are TGTGCCAGTAGTATAGATGGCAGCGGGGAGCTGTTTTTT. V and J are TRBV19 and TRBJ2-2; D not resolved. CDR1 and CDR2 (germline): LNHDA, SQIVND (reference sequence). The CDR3 is 13 amino acids. Trimming stripped 0 bases from V and 7 bases from J, with 6 bases between.

This clone was observed a handful of times. The rearrangement joins TRBV28 to TRBJ2-3, with D possibly TRBD2 on 5 matching bases. The V and J ends lost 10 bases and 4 bases respectively, with 18 bases between them. Germline CDR1 and CDR2: MDHEN and SYDVKM. CDR3 length: 14 residues. CDR3 sequence reads: CATGPPLSADTQYF. The CDR3 nucleotides are TGTGCCACCGGTCCCCCCCTTAGCGCAGATACGCAGTATTTT.

The V call is TRBV10-3, the J call TRBJ1-1, with D possibly TRBD1 on 6 matching bases. This CDR3 has 13 residues. V lost 10 bases and J lost 1, with 13 bases in between. The germline gives CDR1 ENHRY, CDR2 SYGVKD. CDR3 coding DNA: TGTGCCACCAACAGGGACCCGAACACTGAAGCTTTCTTT. It yields the protein CATNRDPNTEAFF.

Here the CDR3 reads CASSPSMATGNEKLFF. In nucleotides, the CDR3 is TGTGCCAGTAGTCCTTCGATGGCGACGGGGAATGAAAAACTGTTTTTT. V usage is TRBV19 and J usage is TRBJ1-4; the D is unclear. Germline loops: CDR1 LNHDA, CDR2 SQIVND (reference sequence). The CDR3 sequence is 16 residues long. Trimming took 5 bases from V and 5 from J, leaving 18 bases between them.

CDR3 protein: CASSPGLAGVSYNEQFF. Written as DNA, the CDR3 is TGTGCCAGCTCACCAGGACTAGCGGGAGTATCCTACAATGAGCAGTTCTTC. This chain joins TRBV18 and TRBJ2-1; 13 bases line up with TRBD2. Germline loops: CDR1 KGHSH, CDR2 LQKENI. The length of the CDR3 is 17 residues. Unmatched junction bases numbered 2, after V lost 2 bases and J lost 1 base.

The chain joins TRBV2 to TRBJ2-1; 15 bases align to TRBD2. The CDR3 contains 15 residues. V was clipped by 6 bases and J by 10 bases; unmatched bases: 7. Germline values: CDR1 SNHLY, CDR2 FYNNEI. The CDR3 nucleotides are TGTGCCAGCAGGGCCGGGACTAGCGGGAGGAGGGAGCAGTTCTTC. Translating gives CASRAGTSGRREQFF.

The V and J genes are TRBV6-1 and TRBJ2-7, with 9 bases identical to TRBD2. The ends lost 3 bases at V and 3 bases at J; junction bases unmatched: 3. This CDR3 region has 14 residues. Germline assignment: CDR1 MNHNS and CDR2 SASEGT. CDR3 sequence reads: CASSDGGRDYEQYF. CDR3 DNA sequence: TGTGCCAGCAGTGATGGCGGGAGGGACTACGAGCAGTACTTC.

The chain has TRBV10-1 and TRBJ2-1; 7 bases map to TRBD2. Trimming at V came to 7 bases and at J to 4 bases, leaving 7 bases not matched to a gene. The CDR3 contains 14 residues. Per germline, CDR1 WNHNN and CDR2 SYGVQD (reference sequence). The CDR3, as DNA: TGCGCCAGCACCGAGGGACTACGTTACAATGAGCAGTTCTTC. Translation gives CASTEGLRYNEQFF.

V usage is TRBV6-5 and J usage is TRBJ1-6; possibly TRBD1 for D (6 bases). Germline assignment: CDR1 MNHEY and CDR2 SVGAGI. The CDR3 has 14 amino acids. Trimming cost V 4 bases and J 7 bases, with 11 bases left between them. The CDR3 DNA reads as TGTGCCAGCAGTTCGGACAGCCGAAATTCACCCCTCCACTTT. This gives the protein CASSSDSRNSPLHF.

The chain uses TRBV7-3 and TRBJ2-1; 10 bases map to TRBD2. The germline V gene has CDR1 SGHTA and CDR2 FQGTGA. V trimming: 5 bases; J trimming: 10 bases; junction bases outside the gene matches: 17. The CDR3 has 17 residues. This CDR3 reads CASSPSTLAGAGREQFF. The CDR3 nucleotides read TGTGCCAGCAGCCCCTCTACCCTAGCGGGAGCCGGGAGAGAGCAGTTCTTC.

The chain is built from TRBV13 and TRBJ1-1, with D hard to call. The CDR3 runs 14 residues. V was shortened by 3 bases and J by 7 bases, with 15 bases between the two germline ends. CDR1 is PRHDT, CDR2 FYEKMQ, per germline (reference sequence). This CDR3 is CASSFGRPVLEAFF. In nucleotides, the CDR3 is TGTGCCAGCAGCTTTGGGAGACCAGTCCTTGAAGCTTTCTTT. The entire variable domain, with the rest obtained from reference TRBV13 and TRBJ1-1, is as follows: AAGVIQSPRHLIKEKRETATLKCYPIPRHDTVYWYQQGPGQDPQFLISFYEKMQSDKGSIPDRFSAQQFSDYHSELNMSSLELGDSALYFCASSFGRPVLEAFFGQGTRLTVV.

V usage is TRBV7-2 and J usage is TRBJ1-1; TRBD1 is a possible D gene (5 bases). Trimming shortened V by 5 bases and J by 7 bases, and 17 bases separated the two germline ends. CDR1 is SGHTA, CDR2 FQGNSA, per germline. The length of the CDR3 is 14 residues. CDR3 sequence (DNA): TGTGCCAGCAGCCCTAGGCAGGGTTCGGATGAAGCTTTCTTT. It yields the protein CASSPRQGSDEAFF.

The V gene is TRBV6-5, the J gene TRBJ2-1; D is undetermined. The CDR3 loop spans 14 amino acids. From germline, CDR1 is MNHEY and CDR2 SVGAGI. V lost 5 bases and J lost 2, with 10 bases in between. The chain's CDR3 is CASSPSQTYNEQFF. CDR3 nucleotides: TGTGCCAGCAGTCCGTCACAGACCTACAATGAGCAGTTCTTC.

The chain couples TRBV12-3 or TRBV12-4 to TRBJ2-7, with TRBD1 matching 7 bases. The junction had 6 bases not matched to a gene; V was cut back by 6 bases and J by 4 bases. This CDR3 is 13 amino acids long. CDR3 bases: TGTGCCAGCAGCCGCGACAGGGCGTACGAGCAGTACTTC. It yields the protein CASSRDRAYEQYF.

This chain links TRBV4-3 with TRBJ1-1; no reliable D call. V was trimmed by 5 bases and J by 1 base, leaving 8 bases between them. The CDR3 extends over 13 amino acids. Per germline, CDR1 LGHNA and CDR2 YSLEER. This chain's CDR3 is CASSTRQNTEAFF. CDR3 in DNA: TGCGCCAGCAGCACGCGACAGAACACTGAAGCTTTCTTT.

This clone has only a few counts. This chain connects TRBV6-5 to TRBJ2-1; 9 positions match TRBD1. The V gene's germline CDR1 is MNHEY and CDR2 SVGAGI. The CDR3 runs 16 residues. V lost 2 bases to trimming and J lost 5 bases; unmatched junction nucleotides: 7. This chain's CDR3 is CASSYLGQGRNNEQFF. The CDR3 nucleotides are TGTGCCAGCAGTTACCTGGGACAGGGTAGAAACAATGAGCAGTTCTTC.

This chain joins TRBV10-3 and TRBJ1-1; D perhaps matches TRBD1 (5 bases). The CDR3 is 14 residues long. The V end was cut by 3 bases, the J end by 4 bases, with 12 bases between. The germline V gene encodes CDR1 ENHRY and CDR2 SYGVKD. CDR3 residues: CAISDLGGGTEAFF. The CDR3 DNA is TGTGCCATCAGTGACCTCGGGGGGGGCACTGAAGCTTTCTTT.

Only a few counts were recorded for this clone. V usage is TRBV4-3 and J usage is TRBJ2-2; 9 nucleotides align to TRBD1. CDR3 size: 17 residues. V dropped 0 bases and J dropped 0; count of bases not matched to a gene: 2. In germline, CDR1 is LGHNA, CDR2 YSLEER. Written as DNA, the CDR3 is TGCGCCAGCAGCCAAGAACGGGACAGGGCGAACACCGGGGAGCTGTTTTTT. Translating it yields CASSQERDRANTGELFF.

The chain recombines TRBV28 with TRBJ1-6; a weak D match, TRBD1 (5 bases). The CDR3 sequence is 17 residues long. Trimming cost V 7 bases and J 9 bases, with 25 bases left between them. The germline V gene has CDR1 MDHEN and CDR2 SYDVKM. The CDR3 spells CASNPPRGTFDRSPLHF. DNA for the CDR3: TGTGCCAGCAATCCTCCTCGGGGGACCTTCGACCGTTCACCCCTCCACTTT.

This chain uses TRBV3-1 (or the pseudogene TRBV3-2) with TRBJ2-1; 9 nucleotides align to TRBD2. J gave up 4 bases and V 1 base, and 2 bases lay outside the gene matches. This CDR3 comprises 15 residues. CDR1 and CDR2 (germline): LGHDT, YNNKEL (reference sequence). The DNA of the CDR3 is TGTGCCAGCAGCCAAGGGACTAGCGAATACAATGAGCAGTTCTTC. Protein: CASSQGTSEYNEQFF.

The chain links TRBV6-2 or TRBV6-3 to TRBJ2-3; 7 bases match TRBD2. The CDR3 has 18 amino acids. CDR1 is MNHEY, CDR2 SVGEGT, per germline. Trimming took 0 bases from V and 3 from J; bases not matched to a gene: 12. CDR3 residues: CASSYSTGAGVGTDTQYF. The CDR3 region has the DNA TGTGCCAGCAGTTACTCGACCGGCGCGGGAGTCGGGACAGATACGCAGTATTTT.

V gene TRBV29-1 combines with J gene TRBJ2-1, with D possibly matching TRBD2 (5 bases). The CDR3 length is 14 residues. V lost 8 bases to trimming and J lost 0 bases, with 14 bases between them. Germline CDR1 is SQVTM and CDR2 is ANQGSEA. DNA of the CDR3: TGCAGCCACGGGGTCGGGAACTCCTACAATGAGCAGTTCTTC. It encodes CSHGVGNSYNEQFF.